The T cell receptor beta chain under discussion was sequenced for a study of blood T cell repertoires in COVID-19. About the research overall: From T cells, B-cell-depleted T cells, or PBMCs came the material, which was cDNA or gDNA.

Some clones are missing from TCRdb's copy, which holds only in-frame ones; the method was immunoSEQ multiplex PCR. Of about 150,000 clones in the sample, about 90% were seen once. This CDR3 has 12 amino acids. The germline V and J ends were trimmed by 3 bases and 3 bases, with 6 bases remaining between them. The specimen sequenced was peripheral blood. The V call is TRBV23-1, the J call TRBJ2-7, with D possibly matching TRBD2 (5 bases). TRBV23-1 is an ORF, with its function uncertain. The receptor's source is a man aged 50 to 59 with acute or convalescent COVID-19. The CDR3 spells CASSHGDYEQYV. DNA for the CDR3: TGCGCCAGCAGTCACGGGGACTACGAGCAGTACGTC.